The source of this T cell receptor (beta chain) is a study of cytomegalovirus exposure and HLA in healthy donors. Study findings and constraints: Equally common other TCR beta chains were less clonally expanded than HLA-associated ones, a later analysis found. Listed as cytomegalovirus-associated were 150 or so TCR beta chains.

A multiplex PCR was run with 60 Vbeta primers and 13 Jbeta primers. Some clones are missing from TCRdb's copy, which holds only in-frame ones; the method was immunoSEQ multiplex PCR. The listing contains more than 95,000 clones. Concerning this clone itself: As yet, its antigen is unknown.

At sampling all donors were nominally healthy, likely with unrecorded immune exposures. There are 17 residues in the CDR3. Per germline, CDR1 SEHNR and CDR2 FQNEAQ (reference sequence). V was shortened by 5 bases and J by 1 base, with 21 bases between the two germline ends. The TCR originated in a man aged 18-30 years in good health and CMV-seronegative. The chain recombines TRBV7-9 with TRBJ2-7; D is perhaps TRBD2 (6 bases). The source material was PBMCs. The CDR3, as DNA: TGTGCCAGCAGCACTAGTGGAGGGGCGTTTAAATCCTACGAGCAGTACTTC. Amino acid sequence: CASSTSGGAFKSYEQYF.